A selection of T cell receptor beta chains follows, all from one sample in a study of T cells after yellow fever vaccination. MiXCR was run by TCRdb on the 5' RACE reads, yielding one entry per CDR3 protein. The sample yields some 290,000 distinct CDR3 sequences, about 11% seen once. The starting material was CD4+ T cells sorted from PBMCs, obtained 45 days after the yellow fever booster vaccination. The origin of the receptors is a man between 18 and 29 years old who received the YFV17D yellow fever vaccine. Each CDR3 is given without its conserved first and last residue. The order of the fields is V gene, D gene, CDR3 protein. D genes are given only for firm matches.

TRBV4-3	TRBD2	ASSQDHGASGTVDTQY
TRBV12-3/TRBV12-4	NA	ASSSSRVLNTEAF
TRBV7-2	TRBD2	ASSPESLLAGSYNEQF
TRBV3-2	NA	ASRTVRDREGSTQETQY
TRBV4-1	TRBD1	ASSQGPGQGTLRANVLT
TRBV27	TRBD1	ASRNRDSSYNSPLH
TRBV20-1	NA	SAEQGGNQPQH
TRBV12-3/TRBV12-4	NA	ASRPGATNEKLF
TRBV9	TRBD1	ASSGRLGQGNTEAF
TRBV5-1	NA	ATSGWGTDTQY
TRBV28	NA	ASREHGGQSYGYT
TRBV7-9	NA	ASSSGQGGRVYIQY
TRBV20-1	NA	SARVRGVTDTQY
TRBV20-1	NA	SVRTRLYEQY
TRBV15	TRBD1	ATSRPGTGSTDTQY
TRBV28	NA	ASRREGNSPLH
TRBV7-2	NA	ASSVSSTDTQY
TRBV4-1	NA	ASSQRSGFETQY
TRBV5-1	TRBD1	ASSFAGGLYGYT
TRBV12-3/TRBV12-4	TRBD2	ASSLVRTSGGSDTQY
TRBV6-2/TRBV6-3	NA	ASIPGVNTDTQY
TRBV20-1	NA	SVPRDGHGYGYT
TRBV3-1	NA	ASSQGSRASTDTQY
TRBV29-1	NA	SVVRGSGTDTQY
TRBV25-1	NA	ASSESQETQY
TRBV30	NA	AWSSLSGNTIY
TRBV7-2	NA	ASSLAGDSYEQY
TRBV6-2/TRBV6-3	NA	ASKQGNQETQY